This T cell receptor (beta chain) was captured in a study of T cell clones after liver transplantation. Study at large: TCRbeta sequencing after a pre-transplant mixed lymphocyte reaction identified graft-donor-reactive clones, later tracked in post-transplant blood. Graft-donor-reactive sequences were compared with third-party-reactive TCRbeta sequences from pre-transplant mixed lymphocyte reactions. General study points: In two subjects, few donor cells limited the measurable donor-reactive repertoire. Conclusions were preliminary, with small, heterogeneous patient groups.

Germline CDR1 SQVTM, CDR2 ANQGSEA. V was cut by 5 bases and J by 2 bases, with 19 bases left in between. This CDR3 region has 16 residues. Of note for this clone: Its antigen is as yet unknown.

Assay: immunoSEQ multiplex PCR; the TCRdb copy retains only in-frame clones and omits some. The table records more than 65,000 clones, about 88% of them present only once. The sequenced sample was CD4+ T cells from blood, obtained before liver transplant. J is TRBJ2-1 and V is TRBV29-1, with D perhaps TRBD1 (6 bases). The source is a human donor who received a liver transplant. In nucleotides, the CDR3 is TGCAGCGTTTTGGTCAGACTACAGGGACCCTACAATGAGCAGTTCTTC. Translating it yields CSVLVRLQGPYNEQFF.